The T cell receptor (beta chain) under discussion was sequenced for a study of blood T cell repertoires in COVID-19. Background on the study: Samples taken during acute and convalescent COVID-19 were collected in the United States, Italy and Spain. Nucleic acid was either cDNA or gDNA, and it came from T cells, B-cell-depleted T cells, or PBMCs.

CDR1 MNHEY and CDR2 SVGAGI come from the germline V gene. The CDR3 is made up of 15 amino acids. The V segment lost 2 bases and the J segment 1 base; nucleotides outside the gene matches: 1. Individuals aged roughly 18 to 90 years were recruited from around 22 US areas. Cohorts were based on clinical histories the participants reported. Sequencing used immunoSEQ multiplex PCR; TCRdb keeps in-frame clones, though not all of them. The repertoire holds around 78,000 clones, around 89% seen once, with less than 1.5% in the top ten. The sample comprised PBMCs or T cells enriched from blood (not recorded which). The receptor's source is a woman between 45 and 60 years old with acute COVID-19. J is TRBJ2-2 and V is TRBV6-5, with 7 bases lining up with TRBD1. The CDR3 nucleotides read TGTGCCAGCAGTTACCGGACAGGGAACACCGGGGAGCTGTTTTTT. This codes for CASSYRTGNTGELFF.